These 16 T cell receptor beta chains were sequenced from one sample in a study of cytomegalovirus exposure and HLA in healthy donors. Using immunoSEQ multiplex PCR, the repertoire was profiled, and TCRdb retains in-frame clones only, with some absent. The sample gives roughly 120,000 clones, 86% of which show up once; 4.5% to 6% is in the top ten. The sequencing input was PBMCs. These receptors were collected from a man younger than 30 in good health and CMV-seronegative.

The rearrangement uses TRBV2 and TRBJ2-2; 8 bases are shared with TRBD2. This CDR3 has 14 amino acids. Losses at the gene ends were 8 bases for V and 0 bases for J; bases not matched to a gene: 2. The germline gives CDR1 SNHLY, CDR2 FYNNEI. The CDR3 protein is CASREGPNTGELFF. As DNA, the CDR3 is TGTGCCAGCCGGGAGGGACCGAACACCGGGGAGCTGTTTTTT.

V is TRBV6-4 and J is TRBJ1-1; possible D gene TRBD1, 5 bases. The CDR3 has 13 amino acids. Germline V CDR1 and CDR2: MRHNA, SNTAGT. V dropped 6 bases and J dropped 2 bases, with 10 bases sitting between them. The CDR3 is CASRDNSNTEAFF. CDR3 sequence (DNA): TGTGCCAGCAGGGACAACTCAAACACTGAAGCTTTCTTT.

The chain joins TRBV19 to TRBJ2-1; the match to TRBD2 covers 8 bases. CDR3 size: 15 residues. V trimming: 5 bases; J trimming: 4 bases; junction bases outside the gene matches: 7. CDR1 is LNHDA and CDR2 is SQIVND in the germline V gene (reference sequence). The CDR3, as DNA: TGTGCCAGTAGTTACGAAGCGGGGGTTTACAATGAGCAGTTCTTC. This translates into CASSYEAGVYNEQFF.

This clone was seen more than once but under ten times. The CDR3 bases are TGTGCCAGCAGCTTAGAAACCACAGGATGGAGCAAATACGAGCAGTACTTC. This codes for CASSLETTGWSKYEQYF. This rearrangement joins TRBV7-9 to TRBJ2-7; tentative D call: TRBD1 (5 bases). V lost 1 base and J 4 bases, leaving 20 bases between the germline ends. The CDR3 extends over 17 amino acids. The V gene's germline CDR1 is SEHNR and CDR2 FQNEAQ (reference sequence).

Points on this clone: A read error may account for a junction end that differs from germline. V is TRBV4-1 and J is TRBJ1-1; a weak D match, TRBD1 (5 bases). Germline V gene sequence: CDR1 MGHRA, CDR2 YSYEKL. The CDR3 totals 12 residues. The CDR3 is CASSHDSSPRNF. The CDR3 DNA follows: TGCGCCAGCAGCCACGACAGTTCCCCTCGGAATTTT.

The chain couples TRBV6-1 to TRBJ1-2; TRBD1 might be the D (6 bases). The CDR3 covers 15 residues. With 4 bases removed from V and 7 bases from J, the gap between germline ends came to 19 bases. Germline assignment: CDR1 MNHNS and CDR2 SASEGT. The CDR3 is CASSAARQVTLGYTF. As DNA, the CDR3 is TGTGCCAGCAGTGCCGCTCGACAGGTGACCCTTGGCTACACCTTC.

This rearrangement joins TRBV7-2 to TRBJ2-1; D uncertain. Trimming removed 5 bases at V and 4 bases at J, with 15 bases between. Per germline, CDR1 SGHTA and CDR2 FQGNSA. This CDR3 contains 15 residues. The CDR3 region is CASSPLAARYNEQFF. CDR3 nucleotide sequence: TGTGCCAGCAGCCCTCTCGCGGCCCGATACAATGAGCAGTTCTTC.

The chain is built from TRBV10-3 and TRBJ2-7; 8 bases are a match to TRBD1. CDR3 length: 14 residues. Trimming at V came to 4 bases and at J to 2 bases, leaving 4 bases not matched to a gene. Germline CDR1 ENHRY, CDR2 SYGVKD. This chain's CDR3 is CAISGGDRPYEQYF. CDR3 bases: TGTGCCATCAGTGGGGGGGACAGGCCCTACGAGCAGTACTTC.

The rearrangement uses TRBV25-1 and TRBJ1-2, with 7 bases lining up with TRBD1. The CDR3 runs 16 residues. Per the germline V gene, CDR1 is MGHDK and CDR2 is SYGVNS. J lost 7 bases, V lost 4 bases, and 15 bases had no gene match. CDR3 sequence reads: CASSATTTGFTGGYTF. The CDR3 DNA sequence: TGTGCCAGCAGTGCGACAACGACAGGGTTCACTGGTGGCTACACCTTC.

The V call is TRBV27, the J call TRBJ2-1, with 9 nucleotides matching TRBD1. The CDR3 runs 15 residues. Germline lookup yields CDR1 MNHEY and CDR2 SMNVEV (reference sequence). V gave up 2 bases and J gave up 3 bases; unmatched junction bases: 2. The CDR3 bases are TGTGCCAGCAGTTTAGGGACAGGGTACTACAATGAGCAGTTCTTC. Its translation is CASSLGTGYYNEQFF.

V is TRBV5-1 and J is TRBJ2-3; 8 bases are shared with TRBD1. V gave up 4 bases and J gave up 1 base; unmatched junction bases: 5. Germline values: CDR1 SGHRS, CDR2 YFSETQ. The CDR3 covers 15 residues. The CDR3, as DNA: TGCGCCAGCAGCCCCAGGGGGCAGGGCACAGATACGCAGTATTTT. Encoded protein: CASSPRGQGTDTQYF. Based on the CDR3 plus reference TRBV5-1 and TRBJ2-3, the full variable domain is KAGVTQTPRYLIKTRGQQVTLSCSPISGHRSVSWYQQTPGQGLQFLFEYFSETQRNKGNFPGRFSGRQFSNSRSEMNVSTLELGDSALYLCASSPRGQGTDTQYFGPGTRLTVL.

Written as DNA, the CDR3 is TGTGCCAGCAGCCAGGGACAGGGTGCTGACTATGGCTACACCTTC. Residues: CASSQGQGADYGYTF. The genes are TRBV4-2 and TRBJ1-2; 9 nucleotides agree with TRBD1. The V and J ends lost 3 bases and 3 bases, in that order; junction bases with no gene match: 5. The germline CDR1 and CDR2 sequences are LGHNA and YNFKEQ. This CDR3 comprises 15 residues.

The chain joins TRBV9 to TRBJ1-1; TRBD1 agrees at 7 bases. Germline CDR1 SGDLS, CDR2 YYNGEE. The CDR3 is made up of 13 amino acids. Losses at the gene ends were 0 bases for V and 6 bases for J; bases not matched to a gene: 2. CDR3 bases: TGTGCCAGCAGCGTAGACAGGGGACCTGAAGCTTTCTTT. Encoded protein: CASSVDRGPEAFF. The whole variable domain, filled in from reference TRBV9 and TRBJ1-1, reads DSGVTQTPKHLITATGQRVTLRCSPRSGDLSVYWYQQSLDQGLQFLIQYYNGEERAKGNILERFSAQQFPDLHSELNLSSLELGDSALYFCASSVDRGPEAFFGQGTRLTVV.

The chain links TRBV7-9 to TRBJ2-1; tentatively, D is TRBD2 (6 bases). V lost 6 bases, J lost 5 bases, and 14 bases lay in between. The CDR3 loop spans 14 amino acids. Germline values: CDR1 SEHNR, CDR2 FQNEAQ (reference sequence). The CDR3 DNA follows: TGTGCCAGCAGTGGGACTGCGATGGACAATGAGCAGTTCTTC. The encoded protein is CASSGTAMDNEQFF.

This clone was observed a few times. The gene calls are TRBV6-5 and TRBJ2-7; 8 bases match TRBD1. The V and J ends lost 8 bases and 4 bases, in that order; junction bases with no gene match: 13. The CDR3 is 15 amino acids. Germline CDR1 reads MNHEY; CDR2 reads SVGAGI. The CDR3 here is CASSSLQGARYEQYF. The CDR3, as DNA: TGTGCCAGCTCATCGCTTCAGGGGGCAAGGTACGAGCAGTACTTC.

This chain joins TRBV5-6 and TRBJ2-7; D may be TRBD1 (6 bases). The CDR3 runs to 15 residues. Germline-derived CDR1 and CDR2 are SGHDT and YYEEEE. The V and J ends lost 0 bases and 3 bases respectively, with 13 bases between them. For the CDR3, the DNA is TGTGCCAGCAGCTTGGAACAGGGTTCCTACTACGAGCAGTACTTC. Translation gives CASSLEQGSYYEQYF.